The 27 T cell receptor beta chains below were found in one sample sequenced in a study of CD8+CD57+ T cells in acquired aplastic anemia. Genomic DNA served as template for TCR beta VDJ and CDR3 profiling. TCRdb ran MiXCR on the reads and lists one entry per CDR3 protein. Among under 250,000 distinct CDR3 sequences listed, about a third were seen once. The specimen sequenced was sorted CD4+, CD8+, or CD8+CD57+ T cells (not recorded which) from PBMCs. The receptors here all came from a human donor in good health, serving as a control.

The gene calls are TRBV10-3 and TRBJ2-1; D unresolved. From germline, CDR1 is ENHRY and CDR2 SYGVKD. Trimming shortened V by 4 bases and J by 5 bases, and 6 bases separated the two germline ends. The CDR3 runs to 12 residues. The CDR3 nucleotides are TGTGCCATCAGTGGGATCGACAATGAGCAGTTCTTC. Translation: CAISGIDNEQFF.

This clonotype has more than one count but fewer than ten. The gene calls are TRBV6-1 and TRBJ1-1, with D perhaps matching TRBD1 (6 bases). The CDR3 consists of 15 residues. With 2 bases removed from V and 1 base from J, the gap between germline ends came to 11 bases. Germline values: CDR1 MNHNS, CDR2 SASEGT. CDR3 protein: CASSEWGAGNTEAFF. The CDR3 DNA reads TGTGCCAGCAGTGAATGGGGGGCGGGGAACACTGAAGCTTTCTTT.

This clonotype was seen a handful of times. V is TRBV20-1 and J is TRBJ1-4; 9 bases map to TRBD1. CDR1 is DFQATT, CDR2 SNEGSKA, per germline (reference sequence). The CDR3 loop spans 15 amino acids. The V segment lost 3 bases and the J segment 8 bases; nucleotides outside the gene matches: 10. This CDR3 is CSARGTGGLKEKLFF. Here the CDR3 DNA reads TGCAGTGCTAGGGGAACAGGGGGCTTAAAAGAAAAACTGTTTTTT.

In its sample, this clonotype was seen many times. The CDR3 reads CATSSRGSVGNTIYF. The DNA of the CDR3 is TGTGCCACCAGCAGCAGGGGATCTGTGGGAAACACCATATATTTT. The chain carries TRBV15 and TRBJ1-3, with D tentatively TRBD1 (6 bases). This CDR3 contains 15 residues. V was clipped by 3 bases and J by 4 bases, with 13 bases between them. Germline-derived CDR1 and CDR2 are LNHNV and YYDKDF (reference sequence).

There are a few counts of this clonotype. Here the CDR3 DNA reads TGTGCCAGCAGTGTGGGGAGCTTATCCTACGAGCAGTACTTC. Residues: CASSVGSLSYEQYF. The V gene is TRBV6-1, the J gene TRBJ2-7; D is possibly TRBD2 (5 bases). V lost 4 bases and J lost 1, with 11 bases in between. Germline CDR1 is MNHNS and CDR2 is SASEGT. The CDR3 totals 14 residues.

This clonotype turned up a few times. The chain carries TRBV10-3 and TRBJ1-6, with a possible D match to TRBD1 (5 bases). There are 15 residues in the CDR3. Germline CDR1 reads ENHRY; CDR2 reads SYGVKD. V was cut by 3 bases and J by 9 bases, with 15 bases left in between. DNA of the CDR3: TGTGCCATCAGTGATGGGGGGAATAAAAGTTCACCCCTCCACTTT. Its protein is CAISDGGNKSSPLHF.

The chain recombines TRBV2 with TRBJ1-1; TRBD1 aligns across 7 bases. CDR3 length: 15 residues. After removal of 5 bases from V and 2 bases from J, the junction contained 8 bases not matched to a gene. Germline values: CDR1 SNHLY, CDR2 FYNNEI. The CDR3 region is CASSNPGTVNTEAFF. DNA of the CDR3: TGTGCCAGCAGTAACCCCGGGACAGTAAACACTGAAGCTTTCTTT.

A remark on this clonotype: A much larger clone is a single base away; this may be a read error. The chain employs TRBV19 and TRBJ1-1, with D tentatively TRBD1 (5 bases). Germline loops: CDR1 LNHDA, CDR2 SQIVND (reference sequence). The CDR3 is 13 residues long. CDR3 residues: CASSIAGYTEASF. The CDR3 DNA reads TGTGCCAGTAGTATAGCAGGGTACACTGAAGCTTCCTTT.

In this sample, this clonotype turned up many times. The chain employs TRBV20-1 and TRBJ1-1; perhaps TRBD1 as D (5 bases). This CDR3 region has 12 residues. Trimming removed 5 bases at V and 1 base at J, with 8 bases between. Germline values: CDR1 DFQATT, CDR2 SNEGSKA (reference sequence). The CDR3 sequence is CSAPGQNTEAFF. The DNA of the CDR3 is TGCAGTGCTCCTGGACAGAACACTGAAGCTTTCTTT.

V gene TRBV2 combines with J gene TRBJ1-2; 11 nucleotides align to TRBD1. V lost 6 bases and J lost 7; bases outside the gene matches: 7. Looked up from germline, CDR1 is SNHLY and CDR2 is FYNNEI. The CDR3 has 14 amino acids. CDR3: CASRFGQGAGGYTF. The CDR3 DNA reads as TGTGCCAGCAGATTTGGACAGGGGGCGGGTGGCTACACCTTC.

This clonotype was counted at least ten times. The chain recombines TRBV2 with TRBJ1-1; 10 bases are shared with TRBD1. Germline CDR1 reads SNHLY; CDR2 reads FYNNEI. The CDR3 covers 15 residues. With 2 bases clipped from V and 11 bases from J, the junction kept 11 bases outside the gene matches. CDR3 bases: TGTGCCAGCAGTGAACAGGGACAGGGGTTAGGTTTGGCTTTCTTT. Translated, it gives CASSEQGQGLGLAFF. Combining the CDR3 with reference TRBV2 and TRBJ1-1 gives the whole variable domain EPEVTQTPSHQVTQMGQEVILRCVPISNHLYFYWYRQILGQKVEFLVSFYNNEISEKSEIFDDQFSVERPDGSNFTLKIRSTKLEDSAMYFCASSEQGQGLGLAFFGQGTRLTVV.

The V and J genes are TRBV20-1 and TRBJ2-3; TRBD1 agrees at 8 bases. J lost 0 bases, V lost 6 bases, and 5 bases had no gene match. Per the germline V gene, CDR1 is DFQATT and CDR2 is SNEGSKA (reference sequence). The CDR3 has 14 residues. CDR3: CSASRGQSTDTQYF. The CDR3 DNA reads as TGCAGTGCGAGCAGGGGGCAGAGCACAGATACGCAGTATTTT.

This sequence joins TRBV10-3 and TRBJ1-6; D possibly corresponds to TRBD1 (6 bases). CDR3 size: 15 residues. Between the trimmed V and J ends, which lost 4 bases and 7 bases, there was a span of 14 bases. Germline assignment: CDR1 ENHRY and CDR2 SYGVKD. CDR3 loop: CAISVQQGVNSPLHF. Written as DNA, the CDR3 is TGTGCCATCAGTGTGCAACAGGGAGTAAATTCACCCCTCCACTTT.

The rearrangement links TRBV25-1 to TRBJ1-4, with TRBD1 as a possible D gene (6 bases). The CDR3 has 15 amino acids. Germline loops: CDR1 MGHDK, CDR2 SYGVNS. V shed 3 bases and J shed 0 bases, with 8 bases lying between them. The CDR3 nucleotides read TGTGCCAGCAGTGATACAGGGCCAACTAATGAAAAACTGTTTTTT. As protein: CASSDTGPTNEKLFF.

This clonotype was counted many times. The gene calls are TRBV2 and TRBJ1-2; TRBD1 aligns across 7 bases. J lost 4 bases, V lost 5 bases, and 10 bases had no gene match. The CDR3 consists of 15 residues. The germline V gene has CDR1 SNHLY and CDR2 FYNNEI. The CDR3: CASSREVGQIYGYTF. CDR3 in DNA: TGTGCCAGCAGTAGGGAAGTGGGACAGATCTATGGCTACACCTTC.

The gene calls are TRBV7-9 and TRBJ2-7; 9 nucleotides agree with TRBD1. Germline V CDR1 and CDR2: SEHNR, FQNEAQ (reference sequence). V trimming: 4 bases; J trimming: 1 base; junction bases outside the gene matches: 5. The CDR3 length is 15 residues. CDR3: CASSSTDRGSYEQYF. The CDR3 DNA is TGTGCCAGCAGCTCGACGGACAGGGGATCCTACGAGCAGTACTTC.

V and J are TRBV20-1 and TRBJ1-6; D call uncertain. The ends were cut back, 5 bases at V and 18 bases at J, with 20 bases in the middle. Germline V lookup: CDR1 DFQATT, CDR2 SNEGSKA (reference sequence). This CDR3 spans 12 amino acids. Written as DNA, the CDR3 is TGCAGTGCTGGTAGTACATCCAGTACCCCCCACTTT. Encoded protein: CSAGSTSSTPHF.

This clonotype has just a few counts. The chain recombines TRBV5-4 with TRBJ2-5; D not resolved. The germline V gene encodes CDR1 SGHNT and CDR2 YYREEE (reference sequence). V was shortened by 0 bases and J by 2 bases, with 8 bases between the two germline ends. The CDR3 sequence is 14 residues long. The CDR3 DNA reads as TGTGCCAGCAGCTTGGCCGGATCTCAAGAGACCCAGTACTTC. This sequence encodes CASSLAGSQETQYF.

Many counts were recorded for this clonotype. The chain uses TRBV20-1 and TRBJ2-1; 7 bases match TRBD2. The CDR3 runs to 13 residues. Germline trimming cut 3 bases from V and 8 bases from J; bases unmatched to any gene: 7. The V gene's germline CDR1 is DFQATT and CDR2 SNEGSKA (reference sequence). CDR3 bases: TGCAGTGCTAGTCCAGCGGGAAGGGATGAGCAGTTCTTC. Translated: CSASPAGRDEQFF.

In its sample, this clonotype was seen many times. V and J are TRBV29-1 and TRBJ2-5; D ambiguous. Deletions cut 3 bases from V and 5 bases from J, with 10 bases between. CDR1 is SQVTM and CDR2 is ANQGSEA in the germline V gene. CDR3 length: 12 amino acids. CDR3 amino acids: CSVDQGYETQYF. CDR3 nucleotides: TGCAGCGTTGACCAAGGGTACGAGACCCAGTACTTC.

Notes on this clonotype: This may stem from a read error, because a much larger clone lies one nucleotide away. Likely a read error: the CDR3 ends without its conserved phenylalanine or tryptophan. This chain links TRBV6-4 with TRBJ1-2; 8 bases match TRBD1. In germline, CDR1 is MRHNA, CDR2 SNTAGT. With 6 bases clipped from V and 5 bases from J, the junction kept 8 bases outside the gene matches. The CDR3 spans 14 residues. The CDR3 here is CASSRDRSGYGYTV. As DNA, the CDR3 is TGTGCCAGCAGCCGGGACAGGTCTGGGTATGGCTACACCGTC.

The V call is TRBV5-1, the J call TRBJ2-1, with TRBD1 matching 8 bases. The CDR3 length is 16 residues. V was pared by 4 bases and J by 4 bases, with 10 bases of the junction left unmatched. Looked up from germline, CDR1 is SGHRS and CDR2 is YFSETQ. Written as DNA, the CDR3 is TGCGCCAGCAGCAGAAACAGGGGGGACCTATACAATGAGCAGTTCTTC. It codes for CASSRNRGDLYNEQFF.

This clonotype was counted a single time. This sequence may be a read error, since a much larger clone differs from it by one base. The gene calls are TRBV20-1 and TRBJ1-1; D gene unclear. Germline V gene sequence: CDR1 DFQATT, CDR2 SNEGSKA (reference sequence). V lost 1 base and J lost 6, with 18 bases in between. The CDR3 consists of 15 residues. The CDR3 coding sequence is TGCAGTGCTAGAGTTTTAGGACGGGGAGGGCCTGAAGCTTTCTTT. As protein: CSARVLGRGGPEAFF.

Ten or more counts support this clonotype. The chain links TRBV7-9 to TRBJ1-2, with D perhaps matching TRBD1 (6 bases). Germline CDR1 and CDR2: SEHNR and FQNEAQ (reference sequence). The CDR3 runs to 14 residues. Trimming took off 5 bases at V and 6 bases at J, with 16 bases between the two ends. CDR3 DNA: TGTGCCAGCAGCCCGATAACAGGGATCGATGGCTACACCTTC. Amino acid sequence: CASSPITGIDGYTF.

This clonotype has at least ten counts. The rearrangement uses TRBV20-1 and TRBJ1-1, with unresolved D. The CDR3 is made up of 10 amino acids. The V and J ends lost 5 bases and 11 bases respectively, with 12 bases between them. The V gene's germline CDR1 is DFQATT and CDR2 SNEGSKA (reference sequence). For the CDR3, the DNA is TGCAGTGCTTTAGGCTTGGAGGCTTTCTTT. As protein: CSALGLEAFF.

This clonotype was observed once. This sequence joins TRBV29-1 and TRBJ2-5; tentatively, D is TRBD1 (5 bases). V was clipped by 3 bases and J by 5 bases, with 16 bases between them. Germline CDR1 SQVTM, CDR2 ANQGSEA. The CDR3 is made up of 14 amino acids. The CDR3 DNA is TGCAGCGTTGACCCGGTCAGGGCCTGGGAGACCCAGTACTTC. Amino acid sequence: CSVDPVRAWETQYF.

This clonotype was seen ten or more times. V and J are TRBV20-1 and TRBJ1-1, with a weak D call TRBD1 (5 bases). Per the germline V gene, CDR1 is DFQATT and CDR2 is SNEGSKA (reference sequence). V lost 5 bases and J lost 7, with 17 bases in between. There are 13 residues in the CDR3. CDR3 DNA sequence: TGCAGTGCTCCCCGGGGGGGGAGTGGTGAAGCTTTCTTT. Translated: CSAPRGGSGEAFF.